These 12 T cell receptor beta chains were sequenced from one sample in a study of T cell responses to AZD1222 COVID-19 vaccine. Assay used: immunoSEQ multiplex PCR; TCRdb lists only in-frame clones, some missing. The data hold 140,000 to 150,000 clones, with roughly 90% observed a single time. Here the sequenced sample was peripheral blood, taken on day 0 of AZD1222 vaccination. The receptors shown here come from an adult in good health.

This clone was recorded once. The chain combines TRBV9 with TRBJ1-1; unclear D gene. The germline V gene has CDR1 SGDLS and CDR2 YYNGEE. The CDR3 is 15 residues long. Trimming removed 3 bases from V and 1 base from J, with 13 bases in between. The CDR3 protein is CASSGERSRNTEAFF. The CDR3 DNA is TGTGCCAGCAGCGGTGAGAGATCAAGGAACACTGAAGCTTTCTTT.

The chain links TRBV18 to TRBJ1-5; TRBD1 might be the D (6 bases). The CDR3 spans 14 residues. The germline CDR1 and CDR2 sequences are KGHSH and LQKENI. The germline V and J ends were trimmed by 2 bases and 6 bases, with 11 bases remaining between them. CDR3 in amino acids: CASSPGLQGQPQHF. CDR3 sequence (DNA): TGTGCCAGCTCACCAGGGCTACAGGGTCAGCCCCAGCATTTT. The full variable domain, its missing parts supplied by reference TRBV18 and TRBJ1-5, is NAGVMQNPRHLVRRRGQEARLRCSPMKGHSHVYWYRQLPEEGLKFMVYLQKENIIDESGMPKERFSAEFPKEGPSILRIQQVVRGDSAAYFCASSPGLQGQPQHFGDGTRLSIL.

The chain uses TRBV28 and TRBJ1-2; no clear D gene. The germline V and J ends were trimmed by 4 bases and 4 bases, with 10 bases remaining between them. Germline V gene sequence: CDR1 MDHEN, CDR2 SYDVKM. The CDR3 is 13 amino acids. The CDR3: CASSSRWSYGYTF. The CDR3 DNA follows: TGTGCCAGCAGTTCCAGGTGGAGCTATGGCTACACCTTC.

CDR3 nucleotide sequence: TGTGCCAGCACCCTAGGTGGGCGCGAGCAGTACTTC. Its protein product is CASTLGGREQYF. The V gene is TRBV12-3 or TRBV12-4, the J gene TRBJ2-7, with D unresolved. Trimming pared 7 bases from V and 6 bases from J, leaving 13 bases between. The CDR3 extends over 12 amino acids.

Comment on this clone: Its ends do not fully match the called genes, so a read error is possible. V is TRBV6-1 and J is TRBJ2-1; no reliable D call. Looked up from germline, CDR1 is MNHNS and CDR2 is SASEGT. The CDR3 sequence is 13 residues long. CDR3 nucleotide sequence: TGTGCCAGCAGGGAAGCTTCCTACAATGAGCAGTTCTTC. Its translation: CASREASYNEQFF.

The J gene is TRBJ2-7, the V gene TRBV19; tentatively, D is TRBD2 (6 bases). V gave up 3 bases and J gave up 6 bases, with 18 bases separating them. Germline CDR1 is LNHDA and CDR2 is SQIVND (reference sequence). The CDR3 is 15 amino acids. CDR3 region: CASSIHRGIGSEQYF. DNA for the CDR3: TGTGCCAGTAGTATTCATCGGGGGATTGGAAGCGAGCAGTACTTC.

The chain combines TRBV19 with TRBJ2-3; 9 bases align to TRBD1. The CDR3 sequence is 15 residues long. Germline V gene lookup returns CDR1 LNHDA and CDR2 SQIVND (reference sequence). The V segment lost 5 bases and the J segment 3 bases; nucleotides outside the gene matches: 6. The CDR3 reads CASSYLQGATDTQYF. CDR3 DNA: TGTGCCAGTAGTTACTTACAGGGGGCGACAGATACGCAGTATTTT.

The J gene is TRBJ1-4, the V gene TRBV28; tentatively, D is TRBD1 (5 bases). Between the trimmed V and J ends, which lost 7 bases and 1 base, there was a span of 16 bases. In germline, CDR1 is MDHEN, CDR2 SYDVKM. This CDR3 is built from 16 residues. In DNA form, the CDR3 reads TGTGCCAGCACCGCGGACATCTTGGGAACTAATGAAAAACTGTTTTTT. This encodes CASTADILGTNEKLFF.

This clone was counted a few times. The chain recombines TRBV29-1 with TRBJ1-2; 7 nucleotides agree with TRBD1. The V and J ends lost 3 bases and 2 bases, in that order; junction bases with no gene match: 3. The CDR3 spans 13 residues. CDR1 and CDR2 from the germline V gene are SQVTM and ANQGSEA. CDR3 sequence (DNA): TGCAGCGTTGAGGGACAGCTAAACTATGGCTACACCTTC. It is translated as CSVEGQLNYGYTF.

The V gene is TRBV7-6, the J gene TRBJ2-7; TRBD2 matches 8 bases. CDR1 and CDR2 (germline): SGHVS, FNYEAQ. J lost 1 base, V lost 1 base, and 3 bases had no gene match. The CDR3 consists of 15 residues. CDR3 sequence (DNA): TGTGCCAGCAGCTTAGGTTCGGGGGGGTCCTACGAGCAGTACTTC. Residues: CASSLGSGGSYEQYF.

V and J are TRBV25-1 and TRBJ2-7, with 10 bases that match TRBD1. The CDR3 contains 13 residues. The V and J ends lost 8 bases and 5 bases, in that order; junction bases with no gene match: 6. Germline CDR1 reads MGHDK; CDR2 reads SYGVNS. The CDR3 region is CASAGTGAHEQYF. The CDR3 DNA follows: TGTGCCAGCGCCGGGACAGGGGCCCACGAGCAGTACTTC.

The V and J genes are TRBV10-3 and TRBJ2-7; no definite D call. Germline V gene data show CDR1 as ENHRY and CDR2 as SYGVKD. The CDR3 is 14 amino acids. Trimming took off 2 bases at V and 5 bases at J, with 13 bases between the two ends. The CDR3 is CAISEGYWTDEQYF. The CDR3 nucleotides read TGTGCCATCAGTGAGGGCTACTGGACCGACGAGCAGTACTTC.